A single TCR beta chain is shown here with its context. The target antigen is unknown. Use of 60 Vbeta and 13 Jbeta primers characterized the PCR. TCRdb keeps only in-frame clones here, not all; method: immunoSEQ multiplex PCR. There are 120,000 to 150,000 clones in the sample; around three quarters occur only once, and about 6.7% lies in the top ten. The record originates from a study of cytomegalovirus exposure and HLA in healthy donors. Notes on the study in general: In a later analysis, TCR beta V- and J-gene trimming showed a link to a missense DCLRE1C variant. Roughly uniform sequencing depth across donors was assumed, possibly incorrectly. One later analysis reportedly identified an Asian-associated ancestry cluster that showed fewer N-insertions than the roughly 700-donor mean.

The CDR3 has 16 amino acids. Germline lookup yields CDR1 MGHRA and CDR2 YSYEKL. Trimming at V came to 6 bases and at J to 2 bases, leaving 5 bases not matched to a gene. This sequence was found in a woman between 40 and 50 years old in good health and CMV-seropositive. The chain is built from TRBV4-1 and TRBJ2-3, with 13 bases that match TRBD2. Material: PBMCs. The CDR3 sequence: CASSPLAGGITDTQYF. Written as DNA, the CDR3 is TGCGCCAGCAGTCCACTAGCGGGGGGGATCACAGATACGCAGTATTTT.